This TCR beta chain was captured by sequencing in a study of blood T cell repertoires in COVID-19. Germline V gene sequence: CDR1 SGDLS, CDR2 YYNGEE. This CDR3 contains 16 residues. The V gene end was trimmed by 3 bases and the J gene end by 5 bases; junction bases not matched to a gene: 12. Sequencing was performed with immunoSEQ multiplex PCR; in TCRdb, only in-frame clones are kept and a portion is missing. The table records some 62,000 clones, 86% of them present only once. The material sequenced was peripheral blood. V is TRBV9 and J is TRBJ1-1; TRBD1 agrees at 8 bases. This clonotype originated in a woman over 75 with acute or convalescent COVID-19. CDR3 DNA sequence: TGTGCCAGCAGCGCCGCACCGGACAGGGCGGTGACTGAAGCTTTCTTT. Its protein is CASSAAPDRAVTEAFF.